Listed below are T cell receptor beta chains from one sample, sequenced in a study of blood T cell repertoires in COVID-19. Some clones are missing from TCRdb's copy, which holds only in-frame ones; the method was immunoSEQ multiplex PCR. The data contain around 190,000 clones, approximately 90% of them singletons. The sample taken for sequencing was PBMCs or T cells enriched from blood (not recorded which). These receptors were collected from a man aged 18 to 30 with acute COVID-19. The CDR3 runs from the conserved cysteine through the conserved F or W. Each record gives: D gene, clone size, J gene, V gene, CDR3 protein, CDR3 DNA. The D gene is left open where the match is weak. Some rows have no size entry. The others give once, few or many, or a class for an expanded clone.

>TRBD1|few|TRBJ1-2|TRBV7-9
CASSLWGQGISNYGYTF
TGTGCCAGCAGCTTATGGGGACAGGGGATATCTAACTATGGCTACACCTTC
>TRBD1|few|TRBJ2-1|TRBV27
CASSFSPTGPFYNEQFF
TGTGCCAGCAGTTTCTCACCGACAGGGCCCTTTTACAATGAGCAGTTCTTC
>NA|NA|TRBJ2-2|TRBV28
CASSSSRDDSTGELFF
TGTGCCAGCAGTTCTTCCAGGGATGACAGCACCGGGGAGCTGTTTTTT
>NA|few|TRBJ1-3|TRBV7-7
CASGVGGANSGNTIYF
TGTGCTAGCGGTGTTGGGGGGGCCAACTCTGGAAACACCATATATTTT
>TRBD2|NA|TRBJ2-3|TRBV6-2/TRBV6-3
CASSYSVPGTSAPGTDTQYF
TGTGCCAGCAGTTACTCGGTTCCTGGAACTAGCGCACCCGGCACAGATACGCAGTATTTT
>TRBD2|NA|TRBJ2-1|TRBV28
CASGTSGRAEEQFF
TGTGCCAGCGGGACTAGCGGGAGGGCCGAGGAGCAGTTCTTC
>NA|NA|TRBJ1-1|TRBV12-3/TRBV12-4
CASSQGLAAFF
TGTGCCAGCAGCCAGGGGTTGGCAGCTTTCTTT
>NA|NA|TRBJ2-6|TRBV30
CAWTRPMSGANVLTF
TGTGCCTGGACGAGGCCGATGTCTGGGGCCAACGTCCTGACTTTC
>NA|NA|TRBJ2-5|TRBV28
CASSSLLGGQETQYF
TGTGCCAGCAGTTCCCTCCTGGGGGGACAAGAGACCCAGTACTTC
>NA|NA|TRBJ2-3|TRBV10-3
CAIKEERSADTQYF
TGTGCCATCAAGGAAGAGAGGTCCGCAGATACGCAGTATTTT
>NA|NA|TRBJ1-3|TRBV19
CASSIFATAGAGNTIYF
TGTGCCAGTAGTATTTTCGCGACGGCGGGAGCTGGAAACACCATATATTTT
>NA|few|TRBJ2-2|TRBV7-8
CASSPSRNTGELFF
TGTGCCAGCAGCCCTAGCAGGAACACCGGGGAGCTGTTTTTT
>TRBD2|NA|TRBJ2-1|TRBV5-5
CASSRRDYHNEQFF
TGTGCCAGCAGCCGCCGGGACTATCACAATGAGCAGTTCTTC
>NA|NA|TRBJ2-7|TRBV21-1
CASTQRGDSRTYEQYF
TGTGCCAGCACACAAAGGGGGGACAGCCGCACCTACGAGCAGTACTTC
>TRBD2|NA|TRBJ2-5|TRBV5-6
CASSLGLADDLRETQYF
TGTGCCAGCTCCTTGGGACTAGCGGACGATTTGAGGGAGACCCAGTACTTC
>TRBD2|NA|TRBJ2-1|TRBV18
CASSPRSGRDPYNEQFF
TGTGCCAGCTCACCACGAAGCGGGAGGGATCCCTACAATGAGCAGTTCTTC
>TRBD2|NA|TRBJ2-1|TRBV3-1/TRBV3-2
CASTSGGEQFF
TGTGCCAGCACCTCGGGAGGTGAGCAGTTCTTC
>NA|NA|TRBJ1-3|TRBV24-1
CATSDSSVASGNTIYF
TGTGCCACCAGTGATTCATCGGTCGCCTCTGGAAACACCATATATTTT
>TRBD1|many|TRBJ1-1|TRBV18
CASSQGQGYLNTEAFF
TGTGCCAGCTCGCAAGGACAGGGCTACTTGAACACTGAAGCTTTCTTT
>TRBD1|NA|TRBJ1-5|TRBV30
CAWSGQGNQPQHF
TGTGCCTGGAGTGGACAGGGTAATCAGCCCCAGCATTTT
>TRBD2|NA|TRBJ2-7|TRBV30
CAWGAAGGAYEQYF
TGTGCCTGGGGGGCTGCGGGAGGGGCCTACGAGCAGTACTTC
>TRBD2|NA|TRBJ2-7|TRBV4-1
CASSQESGLAGTYEQYF
TGCGCCAGCAGCCAAGAATCCGGACTAGCGGGTACCTACGAGCAGTACTTC
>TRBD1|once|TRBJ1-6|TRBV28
CASSAWDRGDSPLHF
TGTGCCAGCAGTGCCTGGGACAGGGGTGATTCACCCCTCCACTTT
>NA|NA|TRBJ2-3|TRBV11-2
CASSLSEGFSTDTQYF
TGTGCCAGCAGCTTGAGCGAGGGATTTAGCACAGATACGCAGTATTTT
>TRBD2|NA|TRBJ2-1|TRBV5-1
CASSFRTSENNEQFF
TGCGCCAGCAGCTTCCGGACTAGCGAAAACAATGAGCAGTTCTTC
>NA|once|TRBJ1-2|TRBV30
CAWSVNWPSPGEDGYTF
TGTGCCTGGAGTGTAAACTGGCCCTCGCCCGGGGAGGATGGCTACACCTTC
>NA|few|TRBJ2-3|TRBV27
CASSLIPPLTDTQYF
TGTGCCAGCAGTTTAATCCCCCCCCTCACAGATACGCAGTATTTT
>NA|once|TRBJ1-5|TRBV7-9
CASSFRVLLGQQNQPQHF
TGTGCCAGCAGCTTTAGGGTACTTTTAGGACAACAAAATCAGCCCCAGCATTTT
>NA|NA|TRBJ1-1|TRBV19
CAPRRAIMNTEAFF
TGTGCCCCTCGGAGGGCGATCATGAACACTGAAGCTTTCTTT
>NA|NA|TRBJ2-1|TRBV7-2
CASSPGLSVGNEQFF
TGTGCCAGCAGCCCCGGACTATCTGTAGGCAATGAGCAGTTCTTC
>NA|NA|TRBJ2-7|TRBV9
CASSVGGDSGPYEQYF
TGTGCCAGCAGCGTGGGGGGAGACAGCGGACCCTACGAGCAGTACTTC
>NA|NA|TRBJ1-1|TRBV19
CASSAGSEAFF
TGTGCCAGTAGTGCTGGGAGTGAAGCTTTCTTT
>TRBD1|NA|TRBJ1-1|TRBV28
CASSPNGQGRTEAFF
TGTGCCAGCAGTCCCAACGGACAGGGCAGGACTGAAGCTTTCTTT
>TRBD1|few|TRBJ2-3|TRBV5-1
CASSLRDRADTQYF
TGCGCCAGCAGCTTGCGAGACAGGGCGGATACGCAGTATTTT
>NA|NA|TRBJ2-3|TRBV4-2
CASSQIAASSTDTQYF
TGTGCCAGCAGCCAAATAGCGGCCTCTAGCACAGATACGCAGTATTTT
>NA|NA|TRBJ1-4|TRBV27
CASSFGGNEKLFF
TGTGCCAGCAGTTTTGGGGGGAATGAAAAACTGTTTTTT
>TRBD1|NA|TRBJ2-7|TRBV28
CASSVGGQGEGKQYF
TGTGCCAGCAGTGTCGGGGGACAGGGAGAAGGGAAGCAGTACTTC
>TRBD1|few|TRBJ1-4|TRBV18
CASSDRGREEKLFF
TGTGCCAGCTCAGACAGGGGGCGTGAGGAAAAACTGTTTTTT
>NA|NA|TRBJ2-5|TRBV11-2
CASSLGVGGRWETQYF
TGTGCCAGCAGCTTAGGTGTAGGGGGAAGGTGGGAGACCCAGTACTTC
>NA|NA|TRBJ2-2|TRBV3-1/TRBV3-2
CASSQLPTTGELFF
TGTGCCAGCAGCCAACTCCCTACTACCGGGGAGCTGTTTTTT
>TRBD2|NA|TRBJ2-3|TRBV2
CASSKQTSGYTDTQYF
TGTGCCAGCAGCAAACAGACTAGCGGTTACACAGATACGCAGTATTTT